These 9 T cell receptor beta chains came from one sample sequenced in a study of beta chain features in type 1 diabetes. Investigators reverse transcribed all isolated RNA, so they sequenced expressed TCRB transcripts. Method: immunoSEQ multiplex PCR; TCRdb's copy keeps in-frame clones and lacks some. The sample has a few hundred thousand clones, approximately 16% seen once. Study-level results: Shorter TCRB CDR3s, moderately but significantly so, were found in Type 1 diabetes patients in all four CD4+ subsets.

These receptors are not linked to any known antigen. The material sequenced was naive CD4+ T cells from blood. Source of these receptors: a man under 40 with type 1 diabetes.

The chain uses TRBV19 and TRBJ2-7; D perhaps matches TRBD1 (6 bases). The CDR3 is 14 residues long. Between the trimmed V and J ends, which lost 8 bases and 3 bases, there was a span of 17 bases. Germline CDR1 LNHDA, CDR2 SQIVND (reference sequence). The CDR3: CASRPRGNDYEQYF. The CDR3 DNA follows: TGTGCCAGTCGACCCAGGGGTAACGACTACGAGCAGTACTTC.

J is TRBJ1-2 and V is TRBV18; perhaps TRBD1 as D (6 bases). V lost 5 bases and J 6 bases, leaving 13 bases between the germline ends. The CDR3 is made up of 13 amino acids. Germline CDR1 is KGHSH and CDR2 is LQKENI. CDR3 residues: CASSVGTLDGYTF. The DNA of the CDR3 is TGTGCCAGCTCAGTCGGGACATTAGATGGCTACACCTTC.

This chain joins TRBV6-1 and TRBJ2-3; D is tentatively TRBD1 or TRBD2 (5 bases each). V was pared by 6 bases and J by 4 bases, with 11 bases between. Per germline, CDR1 MNHNS and CDR2 SASEGT. The CDR3 is 13 amino acids. In DNA, the CDR3 is TGTGCCAGCAGATGGGGGATTTCAGATACGCAGTATTTT. It yields the protein CASRWGISDTQYF.

This clone was seen more than once but under ten times. The V gene is TRBV29-1, the J gene TRBJ2-1; D ambiguous. Germline V gene data show CDR1 as SQVTM and CDR2 as ANQGSEA. The CDR3 length is 13 residues. Trimming shortened V by 6 bases and J by 9 bases, and 18 bases separated the two germline ends. The CDR3 DNA is TGCAGCGTAAAGGGAAATTATGGAAGTGAGCAGTTCTTC. This encodes CSVKGNYGSEQFF.

The chain uses TRBV6-5 and TRBJ2-3; no clear D gene. Germline V lookup: CDR1 MNHEY, CDR2 SVGAGI. The length of the CDR3 is 14 residues. With 2 bases removed from V and 2 bases from J, the gap between germline ends came to 8 bases. CDR3 residues: CASSYKLTTDTQYF. As DNA, the CDR3 is TGTGCCAGCAGTTACAAACTTACCACAGATACGCAGTATTTT.

The rearrangement joins TRBV5-4 to TRBJ2-5; TRBD2 agrees at 12 bases. This CDR3 spans 15 amino acids. The germline CDR1 and CDR2 sequences are SGHNT and YYREEE (reference sequence). After removal of 2 bases from V and 4 bases from J, the junction contained 3 bases not matched to a gene. CDR3 DNA sequence: TGTGCCAGCAGCTTTGGACTAGCGGGATTAGAGACCCAGTACTTC. This codes for CASSFGLAGLETQYF.

This rearrangement joins TRBV18 to TRBJ1-1, with D possibly TRBD1 on 5 matching bases. V lost 3 bases to trimming and J lost 3 bases, with 17 bases between them. Germline CDR1 KGHSH, CDR2 LQKENI. This CDR3 contains 16 residues. The CDR3 region is CASSPGNQGEYTEAFF. The CDR3 bases are TGTGCCAGCTCACCGGGAAATCAAGGGGAATACACTGAAGCTTTCTTT.

This chain connects TRBV7-8 to TRBJ2-3; D not certain. Trimming removed 2 bases from V and 7 bases from J, with 16 bases in between. The CDR3 runs to 15 residues. The germline CDR1 and CDR2 sequences are SGHVS and FQNEAQ. CDR3 nucleotide sequence: TGTGCCAGCAGCTTAACGAACGGCCAGCCGTATACGCAGTATTTT. As protein: CASSLTNGQPYTQYF. Variable domain in full (rest from reference TRBV7-8 and TRBJ2-3): GAGVSQSPRYKVAKRGQDVALRCDPISGHVSLFWYQQALGQGPEFLTYFQNEAQLDKSGLPSDRFFAERPEGSVSTLKIQRTQQEDSAVYLCASSLTNGQPYTQYFGPGTRLTVL.

The J gene is TRBJ2-4, the V gene TRBV25-1; no definite D call. Germline-derived CDR1 and CDR2 are MGHDK and SYGVNS. The CDR3 is 13 amino acids. With 3 bases removed from V and 9 bases from J, the gap between germline ends came to 12 bases. CDR3 amino acids: CASSEGSVGIQYF. The CDR3 nucleotides are TGTGCCAGCAGTGAGGGTAGTGTAGGCATTCAGTACTTC.